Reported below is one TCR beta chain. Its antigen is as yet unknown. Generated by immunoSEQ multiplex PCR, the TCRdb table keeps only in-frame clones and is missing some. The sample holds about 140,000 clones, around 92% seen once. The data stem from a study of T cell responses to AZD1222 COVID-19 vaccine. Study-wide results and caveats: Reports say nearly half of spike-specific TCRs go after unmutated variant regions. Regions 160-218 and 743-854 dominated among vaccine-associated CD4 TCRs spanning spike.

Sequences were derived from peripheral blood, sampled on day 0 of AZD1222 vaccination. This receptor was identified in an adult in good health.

For the CDR3, the DNA is TGCGCCAGCAGCTTGGGACCCAATTCACCCCTCCACTTT. Translating gives CASSLGPNSPLHF. The gene calls are TRBV5-1 and TRBJ1-6; D unclear. CDR3 length: 13 residues. Germline-derived CDR1 and CDR2 are SGHRS and YFSETQ. Trimming pared 0 bases from V and 7 bases from J, leaving 5 bases between.